This passage covers 28 T cell receptor beta chains from one sample sequenced in a study of T cells after yellow fever vaccination. Each CDR3 protein is one row after TCRdb ran MiXCR on the 5' RACE reads. The table records some 600,000 distinct CDR3 sequences, about a sixth of them present only once. The sample here was PBMCs, taken 5 days after the first yellow fever vaccination. These receptors came from a man aged 18 to 30 who received the YFV17D yellow fever vaccine.

The genes are TRBV3-1 and TRBJ2-3; the match to TRBD2 covers 9 bases. This CDR3 is built from 15 residues. After removal of 2 bases from V and 5 bases from J, the junction contained 5 bases not matched to a gene. Germline CDR1 LGHDT, CDR2 YNNKEL (reference sequence). CDR3 protein: CASSQLAGQRDTQYF. DNA for the CDR3: TGTGCCAGCAGCCAACTAGCGGGGCAGCGAGATACGCAGTATTTT.

This chain connects TRBV10-3 to TRBJ1-5; no firm D call. With 0 bases removed from V and 3 bases from J, the gap between germline ends came to 15 bases. This CDR3 contains 17 residues. CDR1 ENHRY and CDR2 SYGVKD come from the germline V gene. Here the CDR3 reads CAISESIGRRANQPQHF. Here the CDR3 DNA reads TGTGCCATCAGTGAGTCTATCGGAAGGCGGGCCAATCAGCCCCAGCATTTT.

The V gene is TRBV7-2, the J gene TRBJ1-6; perhaps TRBD1 as D (6 bases). V was cut by 1 base and J by 5 bases, with 9 bases left in between. The CDR3 is 15 amino acids. Germline lookup yields CDR1 SGHTA and CDR2 FQGNSA. The CDR3: CASSLGGQHNSPLHF. The DNA of the CDR3 is TGTGCCAGCAGCTTAGGAGGACAGCATAATTCACCCCTCCACTTT.

This clonotype was seen a handful of times. V usage is TRBV20-1 and J usage is TRBJ2-3; TRBD2 is a possible D gene (7 bases). The CDR3 is made up of 13 amino acids. Germline V gene sequence: CDR1 DFQATT, CDR2 SNEGSKA (reference sequence). CDR3 region: CSLNRGAGDTQYF. DNA of the CDR3: TGCAGCTTAAACCGGGGGGCCGGGGATACGCAGTATTTT.

This chain joins TRBV6-2 or TRBV6-3 and TRBJ2-7; TRBD2 matches 9 bases. CDR1 and CDR2 (germline): MNHEY, SVGEGT. The CDR3 consists of 15 residues. Losses at the gene ends were 2 bases for V and 5 bases for J; bases not matched to a gene: 7. CDR3: CASSYIGTSRHEQYF. Here the CDR3 DNA reads TGTGCCAGCAGTTACATAGGGACTAGCCGCCACGAGCAGTACTTC.

The V and J genes are TRBV5-8 and TRBJ2-1; 8 bases are shared with TRBD2. With 0 bases clipped from V and 2 bases from J, the junction kept 7 bases outside the gene matches. The CDR3 totals 17 residues. Per the germline V gene, CDR1 is SGHTS and CDR2 is YDEGEE. CDR3 amino acids: CASSLAETGGPYNEQFF. The CDR3 DNA sequence: TGTGCCAGCAGCTTGGCAGAGACGGGGGGGCCCTACAATGAGCAGTTCTTC.

V and J are TRBV19 and TRBJ2-7; D is ambiguous. Between the trimmed V and J ends, which lost 3 bases and 2 bases, there was a span of 8 bases. The CDR3 is made up of 13 amino acids. CDR1 and CDR2 from the germline V gene are LNHDA and SQIVND (reference sequence). CDR3 DNA: TGTGCCAGTAGTATCGCAGGAGCCTACGAGCAGTACTTC. Its protein is CASSIAGAYEQYF.

This clonotype has only a few counts. The gene calls are TRBV21-1 and TRBJ2-3; the tabulated D call, TRBD2, remains unverified against the DNA. TRBV21-1 is an annotated pseudogene. The CDR3 covers 14 residues. The CDR3 region is CASRGTSAADTQYF. Written as DNA, the CDR3 is TGTGCCAGCAGAGGGACTAGCGCGGCAGATACGCAGTATTTT.

This clonotype showed up just a few times. The rearrangement joins TRBV5-1 to TRBJ2-5; D may match TRBD1 or TRBD2 (6 bases each). CDR1 is SGHRS, CDR2 YFSETQ, per germline. The CDR3 runs to 14 residues. The germline V and J ends were trimmed by 4 bases and 5 bases, with 15 bases remaining between them. CDR3 nucleotides: TGCGCCAGCAGCCGCGAGGGGGGCGCGGAGACCCAGTACTTC. Encoded protein: CASSREGGAETQYF.

This sequence joins TRBV20-1 and TRBJ2-5; D could derive from TRBD1 or TRBD2 (6 bases each). The germline V and J ends were trimmed by 1 base and 1 base, with 13 bases remaining between them. CDR3 length: 15 amino acids. The V gene's germline CDR1 is DFQATT and CDR2 SNEGSKA (reference sequence). CDR3 in amino acids: CSARVQRGAQETQYF. The CDR3 DNA is TGCAGTGCTAGAGTTCAAAGGGGGGCCCAAGAGACCCAGTACTTC.

The chain recombines TRBV5-1 with TRBJ2-7; D might be TRBD1 (5 bases). The CDR3 covers 13 residues. The germline V and J ends were trimmed by 3 bases and 3 bases, with 10 bases remaining between them. Germline-derived CDR1 and CDR2 are SGHRS and YFSETQ. CDR3 amino acids: CASSYRSRYEQYF. In DNA form, the CDR3 reads TGCGCCAGCAGCTACAGGTCCCGCTACGAGCAGTACTTC.

The chain combines TRBV2 with TRBJ1-5; D remains ambiguous. V lost 7 bases and J lost 5, with 15 bases in between. Per the germline V gene, CDR1 is SNHLY and CDR2 is FYNNEI. This CDR3 comprises 14 residues. CDR3 sequence: CASTPIGRDQPQHF. The CDR3 DNA is TGTGCCAGCACCCCTATTGGACGGGATCAGCCCCAGCATTTT.

The chain has TRBV4-3 and TRBJ2-1; possibly TRBD2 for D (7 bases). This CDR3 is 17 amino acids long. The ends were cut back, 0 bases at V and 5 bases at J, with 17 bases in the middle. The germline gives CDR1 LGHNA, CDR2 YSLEER. CDR3 nucleotide sequence: TGCGCCAGCAGCCAAGATATCGCGGGGGCTTCTAACAATGAGCAGTTCTTC. Encoded protein: CASSQDIAGASNNEQFF.

The chain combines TRBV7-8 with TRBJ2-1; the match to TRBD1 covers 8 bases. Trimming cost V 0 bases and J 8 bases; bases outside gene matches: 6. The length of the CDR3 is 15 residues. CDR1 and CDR2 (germline): SGHVS, FQNEAQ. In nucleotides, the CDR3 is TGTGCCAGCAGCTTAGCGCCCCAGGGGGCGGATGAGCAGTTCTTC. This gives the protein CASSLAPQGADEQFF.

This clonotype was seen a handful of times. V gene TRBV10-2 combines with J gene TRBJ1-2; 7 bases agree with TRBD1. Germline assignment: CDR1 WSHSY and CDR2 SAAADI. The CDR3 length is 15 residues. V shed 3 bases, J shed 8 bases, and the junction held 12 bases outside the gene matches. CDR3: CASSEWTRGRGGYTF. Written as DNA, the CDR3 is TGCGCCAGCAGTGAATGGACCAGGGGGAGAGGAGGCTACACCTTC.

The CDR3 DNA is TGCGCCAGCGGCCTAGCGGGGGTTTACAATGAGCAGTTCTTC. It encodes CASGLAGVYNEQFF. This rearrangement joins TRBV5-1 to TRBJ2-1; 10 positions agree with TRBD2. Germline CDR1 reads SGHRS; CDR2 reads YFSETQ. After removal of 7 bases from V and 4 bases from J, the junction contained 5 bases not matched to a gene. The CDR3 covers 14 residues.

The rearrangement uses TRBV6-1 and TRBJ1-2; D is unclear. The ends were cut back, 5 bases at V and 7 bases at J, with 17 bases in the middle. The CDR3 is made up of 14 amino acids. Germline assignment: CDR1 MNHNS and CDR2 SASEGT. CDR3: CASSRTPIEGGYTF. The CDR3 DNA reads as TGTGCCAGCAGTCGGACCCCCATAGAGGGTGGCTACACCTTC.

The V call is TRBV19, the J call TRBJ2-1; the D is unclear. The germline V gene encodes CDR1 LNHDA and CDR2 SQIVND (reference sequence). This CDR3 region has 13 residues. V was clipped by 9 bases and J by 0 bases, with 9 bases between them. CDR3 sequence: CASSGASYNEQFF. Here the CDR3 DNA reads TGTGCCAGCTCAGGAGCCTCCTACAATGAGCAGTTCTTC.

V and J are TRBV20-1 and TRBJ2-1, with 7 nucleotides matching TRBD2. The CDR3 sequence is 16 residues long. The V segment lost 0 bases and the J segment 6 bases; nucleotides outside the gene matches: 11. The germline V gene encodes CDR1 DFQATT and CDR2 SNEGSKA (reference sequence). CDR3 bases: TGCAGTGCTAGAGAGCCCCTAGGAGCGGGAATCAATGAGCAGTTCTTC. Translated: CSAREPLGAGINEQFF.

The gene calls are TRBV7-3 and TRBJ2-1; 8 bases are a match to TRBD2. V lost 5 bases and J lost 6; bases outside the gene matches: 9. This CDR3 has 15 residues. Germline V gene data show CDR1 as SGHTA and CDR2 as FQGTGA. The CDR3 DNA follows: TGTGCCAGCAGCGACGGGGGGGCCTCGGCCAATGAGCAGTTCTTC. Its protein product is CASSDGGASANEQFF. Variable domain in full (rest from reference TRBV7-3 and TRBJ2-1): GAGVSQTPSNKVTEKGKYVELRCDPISGHTALYWYRQSLGQGPEFLIYFQGTGAADDSGLPNDRFFAVRPEGSVSTLKIQRTERGDSAVYLCASSDGGASANEQFFGPGTRLTVL.

DNA for the CDR3: TGTGCCAGCACATCTGATGTGTCAGATACGCAGTATTTT. Encoded protein: CASTSDVSDTQYF. The chain uses TRBV27 and TRBJ2-3; no reliable D call. The germline V and J ends were trimmed by 7 bases and 4 bases, with 12 bases remaining between them. CDR1 MNHEY and CDR2 SMNVEV come from the germline V gene (reference sequence). The CDR3 extends over 13 amino acids.

This sequence joins TRBV20-1 and TRBJ2-7; no reliable D call. CDR1 is DFQATT and CDR2 is SNEGSKA in the germline V gene (reference sequence). Trimming left V 0 bases short and J 3 bases short, with 6 bases between. There are 12 residues in the CDR3. The CDR3 is CSARDWSYEQYF. The CDR3 DNA reads as TGCAGTGCTAGAGATTGGAGCTACGAGCAGTACTTC.

The rearrangement uses TRBV11-2 and TRBJ2-1, with D unclear. Trimming removed 2 bases from V and 3 bases from J, with 20 bases in between. The CDR3 is 18 amino acids. The germline gives CDR1 SGHAT, CDR2 FQNNGV. This CDR3 reads CASSLWVSGREIYNEQFF. CDR3 in DNA: TGTGCCAGCAGCTTATGGGTGTCCGGCAGAGAGATCTACAATGAGCAGTTCTTC.

The sample holds many counts of this clonotype. The chain joins TRBV7-3 to TRBJ2-2; D gene unclear. Trimming took 6 bases from V and 4 from J, leaving 12 bases between them. CDR3 length: 14 amino acids. Germline CDR1 is SGHTA and CDR2 is FQGTGA. CDR3 sequence reads: CASRSGRTTGELFF. CDR3 nucleotides: TGTGCCAGCAGGTCCGGGCGAACCACCGGGGAGCTGTTTTTT.

The sample holds a few counts of this clonotype. V usage is TRBV20-1 and J usage is TRBJ1-3, with D possibly being TRBD1 (6 bases). The CDR3 is made up of 14 amino acids. Germline V gene data show CDR1 as DFQATT and CDR2 as SNEGSKA (reference sequence). V dropped 1 base and J dropped 0 bases, with 7 bases sitting between them. The CDR3 loop reads CSARGTDSGNTIYF. The CDR3 DNA sequence: TGCAGTGCTAGAGGGACAGACTCTGGAAACACCATATATTTT.

This clonotype was counted ten times or more. The chain carries TRBV29-1 and TRBJ2-7, with D tentatively TRBD1 (6 bases). The CDR3 has 14 residues. V was clipped by 4 bases and J by 0 bases, with 13 bases between them. CDR1 is SQVTM, CDR2 ANQGSEA, per germline. This CDR3 reads CSVGRDTSSYEQYF. CDR3 DNA: TGCAGCGTTGGCCGGGACACCTCCTCCTACGAGCAGTACTTC.

This clonotype has more than one count but fewer than ten. The rearrangement links TRBV7-2 to TRBJ2-5; D might be TRBD1 (6 bases). The CDR3 is 12 residues long. The V gene's germline CDR1 is SGHTA and CDR2 FQGNSA. The V gene lost 4 bases and the J gene lost 5 bases, with 8 bases spanning the gap. CDR3: CASSWGRETQYF. DNA for the CDR3: TGTGCCAGCAGCTGGGGGCGTGAGACCCAGTACTTC.

There are a few counts of this clonotype. The V call is TRBV7-2, the J call TRBJ1-1, with 8 bases that match TRBD1. CDR3 length: 15 residues. From germline, CDR1 is SGHTA and CDR2 FQGNSA. V lost 5 bases, J lost 0 bases, and 5 bases stayed unmatched. As DNA, the CDR3 is TGTGCCAGCAGCAACGGACAGGGAATGAACACTGAAGCTTTCTTT. Translating gives CASSNGQGMNTEAFF.